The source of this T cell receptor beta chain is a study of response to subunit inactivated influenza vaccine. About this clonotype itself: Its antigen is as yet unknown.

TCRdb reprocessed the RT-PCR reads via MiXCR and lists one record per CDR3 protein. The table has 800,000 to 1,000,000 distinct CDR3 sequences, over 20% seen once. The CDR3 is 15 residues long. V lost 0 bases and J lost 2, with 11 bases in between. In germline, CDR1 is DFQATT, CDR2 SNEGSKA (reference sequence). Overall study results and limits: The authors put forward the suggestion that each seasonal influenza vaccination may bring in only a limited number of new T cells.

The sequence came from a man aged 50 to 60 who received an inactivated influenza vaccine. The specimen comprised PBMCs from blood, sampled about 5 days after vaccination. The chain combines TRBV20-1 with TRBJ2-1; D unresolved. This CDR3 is CSARETKSAYNEQFF. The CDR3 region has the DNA TGCAGTGCTAGAGAGACCAAGAGTGCCTACAATGAGCAGTTCTTC.